A single sample gave rise to the 32 T cell receptor beta chains below, sequenced in a study of blood T cell repertoires in COVID-19. Some clones are missing from TCRdb's copy, which holds only in-frame ones; the method was immunoSEQ multiplex PCR. The sample contains 200,000 to 300,000 clones, just under 90% of which appear only once. The sample taken for sequencing was PBMCs or T cells enriched from blood (not recorded which). These receptors all come from a woman in her thirties with acute COVID-19.

The chain recombines TRBV25-1 with TRBJ2-7; 9 positions agree with TRBD1. In germline, CDR1 is MGHDK, CDR2 SYGVNS. The CDR3 runs to 15 residues. V lost 4 bases, J lost 1 base, and 5 bases stayed unmatched. This CDR3 reads CASSASTGGSYEQYF. For the CDR3, the DNA is TGTGCCAGCAGTGCCTCGACAGGGGGTTCCTACGAGCAGTACTTC.

This rearrangement joins TRBV4-1 to TRBJ1-1; possible D gene TRBD1, 6 bases. With 4 bases removed from V and 4 bases from J, the gap between germline ends came to 19 bases. The CDR3 has 16 residues. Germline values: CDR1 MGHRA, CDR2 YSYEKL. CDR3 DNA: TGCGCCAGCAGCCTGCCTCCGGGGGGCGGCGGCACTGAAGCTTTCTTT. This sequence encodes CASSLPPGGGGTEAFF.

The chain employs TRBV28 and TRBJ2-7; the match to TRBD1 covers 7 bases. V trimming: 1 base; J trimming: 2 bases; junction bases outside the gene matches: 8. CDR1 is MDHEN and CDR2 is SYDVKM in the germline V gene. The CDR3 is 16 residues long. The DNA for the CDR3 is TGTGCCAGCAGTTTATTTAACCGGGACAGCGCCTACGAGCAGTACTTC. It encodes CASSLFNRDSAYEQYF.

The chain recombines TRBV6-5 with TRBJ2-5; D call uncertain. The CDR3 totals 13 residues. Germline-derived CDR1 and CDR2 are MNHEY and SVGAGI. This CDR3 is CAAYSVIEETQYF. In nucleotides, the CDR3 is TGTGCTGCCTACAGTGTCATTGAAGAGACCCAGTACTTC.

The CDR3 DNA follows: TGTGCCAGCAGCTTAGCGCTAAGAGGTGGAAACACCATATATTTT. As protein: CASSLALRGGNTIYF. The rearrangement joins TRBV7-8 to TRBJ1-3; D not certain. Germline loops: CDR1 SGHVS, CDR2 FQNEAQ. V lost 0 bases, J lost 3 bases, and 9 bases lay in between. The CDR3 has 15 residues.

This clone was counted a single time. The chain carries TRBV28 and TRBJ1-4; D is unclear. With 7 bases removed from V and 0 bases from J, the gap between germline ends came to 21 bases. Germline V gene sequence: CDR1 MDHEN, CDR2 SYDVKM. The CDR3 contains 18 residues. CDR3 bases: TGTGCCAGCATCACAGCGCTGGGAGGCGCCGCAACTAATGAAAAACTGTTTTTT. Its protein product is CASITALGGAATNEKLFF. Full variable domain (rest looked up from reference TRBV28 and TRBJ1-4): DVKVTQSSRYLVKRTGEKVFLECVQDMDHENMFWYRQDPGLGLRLIYFSYDVKMKEKGDIPEGYSVSREKKERFSLILESASTNQTSMYLCASITALGGAATNEKLFFGSGTQLSVL.

The chain combines TRBV10-3 with TRBJ1-5; D call uncertain. The CDR3 has 13 amino acids. Trimming left V 10 bases short and J 0 bases short, with 10 bases between. Germline V CDR1 and CDR2: ENHRY, SYGVKD. CDR3 region: CATAGGSNQPQHF. The CDR3 DNA follows: TGTGCCACCGCCGGCGGTAGCAATCAGCCCCAGCATTTT.

The CDR3 reads CASSPRTGGDAPLHF. DNA of the CDR3: TGCGCCAGCAGCCCCCGGACAGGGGGGGATGCACCCCTCCACTTT. The chain employs TRBV5-1 and TRBJ1-6, with 10 bases aligning to TRBD1. CDR1 is SGHRS and CDR2 is YFSETQ in the germline V gene. This CDR3 spans 15 amino acids. Germline trimming cut 4 bases from V and 11 bases from J; bases unmatched to any gene: 9.

This clone was recorded only once. CDR3 DNA: TGTGCCAGCCTGGACAGAGCAAGCTACGAGCAGTACTTC. It codes for CASLDRASYEQYF. The chain links TRBV28 to TRBJ2-7; D perhaps matches TRBD1 (6 bases). CDR1 is MDHEN and CDR2 is SYDVKM in the germline V gene. Trimming pared 8 bases from V and 3 bases from J, leaving 14 bases between. The CDR3 runs to 13 residues.

The V call is TRBV3-1 (or the pseudogene TRBV3-2), the J call TRBJ2-1; 11 bases align to TRBD2. The V segment lost 3 bases and the J segment 4 bases; nucleotides outside the gene matches: 5. The CDR3 runs to 16 residues. Germline V gene sequence: CDR1 LGHDT, CDR2 YNNKEL (reference sequence). The CDR3 reads CASSHLSGGAYNEQFF. The CDR3 DNA sequence: TGTGCCAGCAGCCACCTTAGCGGGGGGGCGTACAATGAGCAGTTCTTC.

The chain employs TRBV3-1 (or the pseudogene TRBV3-2) and TRBJ1-2; D perhaps matches TRBD1 (5 bases). The V gene's germline CDR1 is LGHDT and CDR2 YNNKEL (reference sequence). V lost 4 bases to trimming and J lost 8 bases, with 14 bases between them. The CDR3 spans 13 residues. CDR3 region: CASSPDSSVGYTF. The DNA of the CDR3 is TGTGCCAGCAGCCCCGACAGCTCCGTGGGCTACACCTTC.

This sequence joins TRBV6-5 and TRBJ1-2; maybe TRBD1 (5 bases). CDR1 is MNHEY and CDR2 is SVGAGI in the germline V gene. Trimming removed 8 bases from V and 5 bases from J, with 12 bases in between. CDR3 size: 12 residues. CDR3 sequence: CASQTGSYGYTF. For the CDR3, the DNA is TGTGCCAGCCAAACAGGCTCGTATGGCTACACCTTC.

This chain uses TRBV7-7 with TRBJ1-2; 10 positions agree with TRBD1. CDR1 is SSHAT and CDR2 is FNYEAQ in the germline V gene (reference sequence). V shed 5 bases and J 8 bases; nucleotides not matched to a gene: 5. The CDR3 sequence is 13 residues long. Here the CDR3 DNA reads TGTGCCAGCAGCCCGGGACAGGGGTGGGGCTACACCTTC. This gives the protein CASSPGQGWGYTF.

This clone was seen only a few times. The chain combines TRBV5-3 with TRBJ2-3, with 12 bases identical to TRBD2. TRBV5-3 qualifies as an ORF whose function is uncertain. The V and J ends lost 4 bases and 6 bases, in that order; junction bases with no gene match: 9. CDR3 length: 16 residues. CDR3 sequence (DNA): TGTGCCAGAAGCAATGAGAGACTAGCGGGGGTGGATACGCAGTATTTT. Translation gives CARSNERLAGVDTQYF.

This chain joins TRBV6-5 and TRBJ2-7, with a possible D match to TRBD2 (7 bases). Trimming stripped 6 bases from V and 0 bases from J, with 12 bases between. The CDR3 covers 14 residues. Looked up from germline, CDR1 is MNHEY and CDR2 is SVGAGI. The CDR3 loop is CASRGGGVSYEQYF. CDR3 bases: TGTGCCAGCAGAGGGGGGGGCGTCTCCTACGAGCAGTACTTC.

This clone has only one observation. The chain uses TRBV5-5 and TRBJ2-7, with D tentatively TRBD2 (6 bases). Germline CDR1 SGHKS, CDR2 YYEKEE (reference sequence). The CDR3 length is 16 residues. The V end was cut by 4 bases, the J end by 2 bases, with 19 bases between. The CDR3 spells CASSPRTREVAYEQYF. Written as DNA, the CDR3 is TGTGCCAGCAGCCCACGGACGAGGGAGGTGGCCTACGAGCAGTACTTC.

The rearrangement joins TRBV5-1 to TRBJ1-4, with a weak D call TRBD1 (6 bases). With 3 bases removed from V and 6 bases from J, the gap between germline ends came to 15 bases. The CDR3 length is 15 residues. Germline CDR1 is SGHRS and CDR2 is YFSETQ. This CDR3 reads CASSSGGAGDEKLFF. The CDR3 region has the DNA TGCGCCAGCAGCTCGGGGGGGGCCGGAGATGAAAAACTGTTTTTT.

The J gene is TRBJ2-3, the V gene TRBV5-1; 8 bases line up with TRBD2. Per the germline V gene, CDR1 is SGHRS and CDR2 is YFSETQ. The CDR3 is 13 amino acids. Trimming cost V 9 bases and J 4 bases; bases outside gene matches: 7. CDR3 bases: TGCGCCACCCAGACTAGCGAGTCAGATACGCAGTATTTT. Its protein is CATQTSESDTQYF.

The V call is TRBV5-1, the J call TRBJ2-2; 8 nucleotides match TRBD2. Germline CDR1 SGHRS, CDR2 YFSETQ. V lost 6 bases and J lost 7; bases outside the gene matches: 8. The CDR3 is 14 residues long. The CDR3 protein is CASMTRGDFGELFF. In DNA, the CDR3 is TGCGCCAGCATGACGCGGGGGGATTTCGGGGAGCTGTTTTTT. The full variable domain, its missing parts supplied by reference TRBV5-1 and TRBJ2-2, is KAGVTQTPRYLIKTRGQQVTLSCSPISGHRSVSWYQQTPGQGLQFLFEYFSETQRNKGNFPGRFSGRQFSNSRSEMNVSTLELGDSALYLCASMTRGDFGELFFGEGSRLTVL.

The rearrangement joins TRBV18 to TRBJ1-3, with 7 bases that match TRBD1. This CDR3 spans 16 amino acids. Germline V gene sequence: CDR1 KGHSH, CDR2 LQKENI. Unmatched junction bases numbered 12, after V lost 3 bases and J lost 7 bases. CDR3 DNA: TGTGCCAGCTCACCGTCGGTGGGACAGAAAAGGAACACCATATATTTT. Translated: CASSPSVGQKRNTIYF. Supplemented by reference TRBV18 and TRBJ1-3, the full variable domain reads NAGVMQNPRHLVRRRGQEARLRCSPMKGHSHVYWYRQLPEEGLKFMVYLQKENIIDESGMPKERFSAEFPKEGPSILRIQQVVRGDSAAYFCASSPSVGQKRNTIYFGEGSWLTVV.

Note on this clone: Within the sample, other DNA sequences also encode this same CDR3. The chain has TRBV9 and TRBJ1-1; D gene uncertain. From germline, CDR1 is SGDLS and CDR2 YYNGEE. V was trimmed by 0 bases and J by 2 bases, leaving 11 bases between them. This CDR3 contains 15 residues. CDR3 sequence (DNA): TGTGCCAGCAGCGTAGATCCAGATTCTAACACTGAAGCTTTCTTT. Translation: CASSVDPDSNTEAFF.

The CDR3 DNA sequence: TGTGCCAGCTCATTTTCGCCGGGGAACACTGAAGCTTTCTTT. It is translated as CASSFSPGNTEAFF. The chain employs TRBV18 and TRBJ1-1; no clear D gene. From germline, CDR1 is KGHSH and CDR2 LQKENI. This CDR3 has 14 residues. Trimming took 5 bases from V and 1 from J, leaving 11 bases between them.

The chain joins TRBV6-5 to TRBJ2-2; 11 bases are a match to TRBD1. The CDR3 sequence is 14 residues long. Germline lookup yields CDR1 MNHEY and CDR2 SVGAGI. V trimming: 7 bases; J trimming: 7 bases; junction bases outside the gene matches: 5. CDR3 protein: CASNPGQGVGELFF. The CDR3 DNA reads TGTGCCAGCAACCCGGGACAGGGGGTCGGGGAGCTGTTTTTT.

The CDR3 is CASSLEGTSPLNTEAFF. The CDR3 region has the DNA TGTGCCAGCAGCTTGGAGGGGACATCACCCTTGAACACTGAAGCTTTCTTT. The chain employs TRBV5-5 and TRBJ1-1, with D maybe TRBD1 (6 bases). The CDR3 sequence is 17 residues long. V dropped 0 bases and J dropped 0 bases, with 15 bases sitting between them. Germline CDR1 reads SGHKS; CDR2 reads YYEKEE (reference sequence).

The chain recombines TRBV11-2 with TRBJ1-1; D not certain. Looked up from germline, CDR1 is SGHAT and CDR2 is FQNNGV. The CDR3 contains 16 residues. Trimming took 5 bases from V and 3 from J, leaving 19 bases between them. CDR3 protein: CASSHGVRVGYTEAFF. CDR3 DNA: TGTGCCAGCAGCCACGGAGTGCGGGTCGGATACACTGAAGCTTTCTTT.

The chain employs TRBV2 and TRBJ1-3; D remains ambiguous. The CDR3 covers 14 residues. The germline gives CDR1 SNHLY, CDR2 FYNNEI. V was shortened by 6 bases and J by 4 bases, with 13 bases between the two germline ends. The CDR3 spells CASSTDTQGNTIYF. CDR3 bases: TGTGCCAGCAGCACAGACACCCAGGGAAACACCATATATTTT.

V and J are TRBV5-1 and TRBJ1-1; D is unclear. V lost 1 base and J 3 bases, leaving 7 bases between the germline ends. In germline, CDR1 is SGHRS, CDR2 YFSETQ. CDR3 size: 13 residues. CDR3 sequence: CASSLFGDTEAFF. In DNA, the CDR3 is TGCGCCAGCAGCTTGTTCGGGGACACTGAAGCTTTCTTT. The whole variable domain, filled in from reference TRBV5-1 and TRBJ1-1, reads KAGVTQTPRYLIKTRGQQVTLSCSPISGHRSVSWYQQTPGQGLQFLFEYFSETQRNKGNFPGRFSGRQFSNSRSEMNVSTLELGDSALYLCASSLFGDTEAFFGQGTRLTVV.

This chain links TRBV28 with TRBJ1-4; 8 bases are a match to TRBD1. The length of the CDR3 is 15 residues. Germline V lookup: CDR1 MDHEN, CDR2 SYDVKM. The trim removed 5 bases at V and 5 bases at J, leaving 7 bases unmatched. The CDR3 nucleotides read TGTGCCAGCAGTCCCCCAGGGGGCACCAATGAAAAACTGTTTTTT. Its protein product is CASSPPGGTNEKLFF.

The gene calls are TRBV10-1 and TRBJ1-1, with D maybe TRBD1 (5 bases). The germline gives CDR1 WNHNN, CDR2 SYGVQD (reference sequence). The CDR3 totals 13 residues. V was clipped by 4 bases and J by 4 bases, with 10 bases between them. CDR3 residues: CASSGQLSTEAFF. The CDR3 coding sequence is TGCGCCAGCAGTGGACAGTTGAGCACTGAAGCTTTCTTT.

The rearrangement links TRBV28 to TRBJ1-4, with 7 bases lining up with TRBD1. The ends lost 3 bases at V and 14 bases at J; junction bases unmatched: 9. CDR1 and CDR2 from the germline V gene are MDHEN and SYDVKM. The CDR3 is 13 residues long. The CDR3 DNA sequence: TGTGCCAGCAGTTTGCTACAGGGGAAGACGCTGTTTTTT. It is translated as CASSLLQGKTLFF.

CDR3 residues: CASSPQGNSGNTIYF. The CDR3 DNA sequence: TGTGCCAGTAGTCCTCAGGGGAACTCTGGAAACACCATATATTTT. The chain links TRBV19 to TRBJ1-3; D perhaps matches TRBD1 (6 bases). This CDR3 spans 15 amino acids. Trimming left V 5 bases short and J 0 bases short, with 11 bases between. Germline CDR1 LNHDA, CDR2 SQIVND (reference sequence).

This chain uses TRBV10-1 with TRBJ2-7; 9 bases line up with TRBD1. CDR1 and CDR2 from the germline V gene are WNHNN and SYGVQD (reference sequence). CDR3 length: 13 residues. J gave up 3 bases and V 4 bases, and 1 base lay outside the gene matches. The CDR3 region has the DNA TGCGCCAGCAGTGCGGGACAGGGCTACGAGCAGTACTTC. Residues: CASSAGQGYEQYF.